This record concerns one T cell receptor (beta chain) sequence. The antigen is unknown. Trimming cost V 6 bases and J 3 bases; bases outside gene matches: 8. From germline, CDR1 is MDHEN and CDR2 SYDVKM. The CDR3 is 15 amino acids. Only in-frame clones appear in the TCRdb table, and some are missing; sequencing was by immunoSEQ multiplex PCR. This sample has 100,000 or so clones, with around 94% found just once. This sample was taken from a study of T cell responses to AZD1222 COVID-19 vaccine. Findings of the study overall: Regions 160-218 and 743-854 dominated among vaccine-associated CD4 TCRs spanning spike. A reported finding is that nearly half of spike-specific TCRs target unmutated variant regions. Spike-specific TCR breadth and depth were elevated following two AZD1222 doses.

The receptor was isolated from an adult in good health. The genes are TRBV28 and TRBJ2-1, with TRBD2 identical over 7 bases. The sequenced sample was peripheral blood, obtained on day 0 of AZD1222 vaccination. The CDR3 DNA sequence: TGTGCCAGCAGACCCGGGGGGATTTTCTACAATGAGCAGTTCTTC. Protein product: CASRPGGIFYNEQFF. The full variable domain, its missing parts supplied by reference TRBV28 and TRBJ2-1, is DVKVTQSSRYLVKRTGEKVFLECVQDMDHENMFWYRQDPGLGLRLIYFSYDVKMKEKGDIPEGYSVSREKKERFSLILESASTNQTSMYLCASRPGGIFYNEQFFGPGTRLTVL.